The 21 T cell receptor beta chains presented below share a single source sample, sequenced in a study of T-cell memory formation after mild COVID-19. TCRdb redid the calling of the 5' RACE reads with MiXCR, one entry per CDR3 protein. This sample has 250,000 to 300,000 distinct CDR3 sequences, with roughly 16% found just once. Material: PBMCs or a T cell subset sorted from them (not recorded which). The receptors were gathered from a young man who had mild COVID-19 (a few samples of this study predate the infection). Cell type and time point are not known.

At least ten counts were recorded for this clonotype. V and J are TRBV5-1 and TRBJ2-1, with 13 bases matching TRBD2. Trimming cost V 4 bases and J 2 bases; bases outside gene matches: 6. Germline CDR1 and CDR2: SGHRS and YFSETQ. CDR3 length: 17 amino acids. The CDR3 DNA reads TGCGCCAGCAGCCCGGGACTAGCGGGGATGGCCTACAATGAGCAGTTCTTC. As protein: CASSPGLAGMAYNEQFF.

V gene TRBV7-9 combines with J gene TRBJ2-6; the D gene could be TRBD1 or TRBD2 (6 bases each). The CDR3 is made up of 15 amino acids. CDR1 is SEHNR, CDR2 FQNEAQ, per germline (reference sequence). V lost 5 bases, J lost 10 bases, and 18 bases lay in between. The CDR3 DNA follows: TGTGCCAGCAGCCAAGGGGGGCAGACTCGGAACGTCCTGACTTTC. It codes for CASSQGGQTRNVLTF.

This clonotype has only a few counts. CDR3 in DNA: TGTGCCAGCAGTCCTAGCGGGGTTCAGCAGTTCTTC. This sequence encodes CASSPSGVQQFF. The rearrangement uses TRBV6-2 or TRBV6-3 and TRBJ2-1, with 9 nucleotides matching TRBD2. CDR3 length: 12 amino acids. CDR1 MNHEY and CDR2 SVGEGT come from the germline V gene. The J segment lost 11 bases and the V segment lost 5 bases, leaving 4 bases of the junction unmatched.

The chain uses TRBV15 and TRBJ1-5; no clear D. The CDR3 sequence is 13 residues long. CDR1 and CDR2 (germline): LNHNV, YYDKDF (reference sequence). The germline V and J ends were trimmed by 5 bases and 4 bases, with 9 bases remaining between them. CDR3 residues: CATSPHLNQPQHF. Here the CDR3 DNA reads TGTGCCACCAGCCCGCATTTAAATCAGCCCCAGCATTTT.

This clonotype appeared a few times. CDR3 protein: CASSQERRGDTQYF. The CDR3 DNA follows: TGCGCCAGCAGCCAAGAACGCCGGGGGGATACGCAGTATTTT. This rearrangement joins TRBV4-1 to TRBJ2-3; the D gene is possibly TRBD2 (6 bases). Germline V gives CDR1 MGHRA, CDR2 YSYEKL. V dropped 0 bases and J dropped 6 bases, with 10 bases sitting between them. The CDR3 spans 14 residues.

This clonotype was seen more than once but under ten times. The chain uses TRBV5-1 and TRBJ1-1, with D tentatively TRBD1 (5 bases). From germline, CDR1 is SGHRS and CDR2 YFSETQ. The CDR3 length is 14 residues. Trimming removed 0 bases at V and 7 bases at J, with 13 bases between. The CDR3 nucleotides read TGCGCCAGCAGCTTGGGCAGGGTTGGGGGTGAAGCTTTCTTT. As protein: CASSLGRVGGEAFF. The whole variable domain, remainder taken from reference TRBV5-1 and TRBJ1-1, is KAGVTQTPRYLIKTRGQQVTLSCSPISGHRSVSWYQQTPGQGLQFLFEYFSETQRNKGNFPGRFSGRQFSNSRSEMNVSTLELGDSALYLCASSLGRVGGEAFFGQGTRLTVV.

This clonotype was observed at least ten times. V is TRBV27 and J is TRBJ1-1; no clear D gene. Trimming pared 3 bases from V and 1 base from J, leaving 6 bases between. CDR1 MNHEY and CDR2 SMNVEV come from the germline V gene (reference sequence). The CDR3 spans 13 residues. The CDR3 reads CASSFNPNTEAFF. The CDR3 nucleotides are TGTGCCAGCAGTTTCAACCCGAACACTGAAGCTTTCTTT.

V usage is TRBV20-1 and J usage is TRBJ2-3; TRBD2 agrees at 12 bases. Trimming cost V 5 bases and J 4 bases; bases outside gene matches: 4. Per germline, CDR1 DFQATT and CDR2 SNEGSKA (reference sequence). This CDR3 comprises 14 residues. The CDR3 spells CSAWTSGVADTQYF. The CDR3 DNA follows: TGCAGTGCTTGGACTAGCGGGGTAGCAGATACGCAGTATTTT.

The chain couples TRBV7-3 to TRBJ1-5; tentative D call: TRBD1 (5 bases). Germline V lookup: CDR1 SGHTA, CDR2 FQGTGA. Deletions cut 4 bases from V and 9 bases from J, with 28 bases between. The CDR3 covers 18 residues. The CDR3 protein is CASSSKPHLGAFRVPQHF. The CDR3 bases are TGTGCCAGCAGCTCCAAGCCCCACCTCGGGGCTTTCAGAGTGCCCCAGCATTTT.

The CDR3 spells CASRGRTDTQYF. The CDR3 DNA reads TGCGCCAGCAGGGGGAGGACAGATACGCAGTATTTT. The chain carries TRBV5-1 and TRBJ2-3; D might be TRBD2 (6 bases). The V gene's germline CDR1 is SGHRS and CDR2 YFSETQ. This CDR3 comprises 12 residues. The V end was cut by 5 bases, the J end by 3 bases, with 7 bases between.

The table lists this clonotype with a few counts. V is TRBV7-2 and J is TRBJ2-1, with unresolved D. The V gene's germline CDR1 is SGHTA and CDR2 FQGNSA. The V and J ends lost 5 bases and 3 bases respectively, with 14 bases between them. The CDR3 has 15 residues. This chain's CDR3 is CASSGVVSGYNEQFF. CDR3 nucleotide sequence: TGTGCCAGCAGCGGCGTGGTGTCAGGCTACAATGAGCAGTTCTTC.

In this sample, this clonotype turned up a few times. V and J are TRBV7-6 and TRBJ1-1; 9 bases are shared with TRBD1. The germline V gene encodes CDR1 SGHVS and CDR2 FNYEAQ. This CDR3 is built from 14 residues. V was pared by 4 bases and J by 5 bases, with 5 bases of the junction left unmatched. In nucleotides, the CDR3 is TGTGCCAGCAGCTCCCTCGACAGGGGGACTGAAGCTTTCTTT. Its protein is CASSSLDRGTEAFF.

The V and J genes are TRBV24-1 and TRBJ2-3; D possibly corresponds to TRBD2 (5 bases). The CDR3 runs 15 residues. CDR1 and CDR2 (germline): KGHDR, SFDVKD. V dropped 6 bases and J dropped 3 bases, with 15 bases sitting between them. CDR3 nucleotide sequence: TGTGCCACCAGTACCGCAAAGGGCGGGACAGATACGCAGTATTTT. Its translation: CATSTAKGGTDTQYF.

The chain is built from TRBV29-1 and TRBJ2-2; 7 bases are a match to TRBD2. Germline V gene data show CDR1 as SQVTM and CDR2 as ANQGSEA. The CDR3 runs to 13 residues. The J segment lost 1 base and the V segment lost 7 bases, leaving 3 bases of the junction unmatched. The CDR3 bases are TGCAGCGCGAGCGGGGAGAACACCGGGGAGCTGTTTTTT. Residues: CSASGENTGELFF.

The chain has TRBV29-1 and TRBJ1-1; the D gene is possibly TRBD1 (6 bases). CDR1 SQVTM and CDR2 ANQGSEA come from the germline V gene. V lost 1 base and J lost 7, with 16 bases in between. The CDR3 consists of 14 residues. The DNA of the CDR3 is TGCAGCGTTGAAGTGGGGGACAAGGGGGGTGAAGCTTTCTTT. It translates to CSVEVGDKGGEAFF.

This clonotype was seen many times. This chain joins TRBV28 and TRBJ2-7, with 7 bases that match TRBD2. V dropped 5 bases and J dropped 4; count of bases not matched to a gene: 11. This CDR3 spans 15 amino acids. Germline-derived CDR1 and CDR2 are MDHEN and SYDVKM. Here the CDR3 DNA reads TGTGCCAGCAGTGCGTCCGGACTAGTCAATTACGAGCAGTACGTC. Translating it yields CASSASGLVNYEQYV.

The chain recombines TRBV3-1 with TRBJ2-5; D not resolved. The CDR3 runs 12 residues. V was cut by 7 bases and J by 4 bases, with 10 bases left in between. From germline, CDR1 is LGHDT and CDR2 YNNKEL (reference sequence). The CDR3 here is CASTTGIETQYF. In DNA form, the CDR3 reads TGTGCCAGCACCACCGGCATAGAGACCCAGTACTTC.

The chain has TRBV20-1 and TRBJ2-2; 8 bases fit TRBD2. This CDR3 spans 15 amino acids. The V gene's germline CDR1 is DFQATT and CDR2 SNEGSKA (reference sequence). The V and J ends lost 2 bases and 5 bases, in that order; junction bases with no gene match: 7. The CDR3 reads CSARSPGGRTGELFF. Here the CDR3 DNA reads TGCAGTGCTAGAAGCCCGGGGGGGCGGACCGGGGAGCTGTTTTTT.

The chain employs TRBV28 and TRBJ1-2; TRBD1 matches at 7 bases. This CDR3 comprises 14 residues. V shed 3 bases, J shed 1 base, and the junction held 2 bases outside the gene matches. Germline V gene data show CDR1 as MDHEN and CDR2 as SYDVKM. CDR3 coding DNA: TGTGCCAGCAGTTTTTCAGGGGGTAACTATGGCTACACCTTC. It codes for CASSFSGGNYGYTF.

This clonotype was observed a handful of times. The rearrangement links TRBV6-5 to TRBJ1-5; TRBD1 might be the D (5 bases). Germline CDR1 and CDR2: MNHEY and SVGAGI. The CDR3 sequence is 14 residues long. V was pared by 0 bases and J by 4 bases, with 7 bases between. CDR3 sequence: CASSYSRGNQPQHF. Written as DNA, the CDR3 is TGTGCCAGCAGTTACTCACGGGGGAATCAGCCCCAGCATTTT.

The chain has TRBV28 and TRBJ2-5; D uncertain. This CDR3 has 13 amino acids. Trimming removed 7 bases from V and 1 base from J, with 10 bases in between. Germline V lookup: CDR1 MDHEN, CDR2 SYDVKM. The CDR3 nucleotides are TGTGCCAGCACAAGGGCGGTCCAAGAGACCCAGTACTTC. It specifies CASTRAVQETQYF.